This record looks at one T cell receptor (beta chain) sequence and its context. Its antigen remains unidentified. The treatment: oral pan-JAK inhibitor, 5-10 mg twice daily. It was from alopecia areata patients that lesional scalp punch biopsies and peripheral blood were collected. This specimen comes from a study of CD8+ T cells in alopecia areata. Study-level results: Lesional scalp, especially alopecia totalis/universalis, showed higher clonality than normal scalp. Scalp clonality and expanded CD8+ clones among the top 100 showed significant decreases with tofacitinib.

Once RNA had been extracted, it was reverse transcribed into cDNA to act as the sequencing template. The protocol was immunoSEQ multiplex PCR, while the TCRdb copy is restricted to in-frame clones and leaves out a portion. The data show more than 200,000 clones, less than 45% seen once. Germline loops: CDR1 MNHNS, CDR2 SASEGT. This CDR3 region has 14 residues. V lost 6 bases to trimming and J lost 4 bases; unmatched junction nucleotides: 6. V is TRBV6-1 and J is TRBJ2-5; 9 bases line up with TRBD2. This TCR derives from a human donor with alopecia areata. Specimen: CD4+ T cells sorted from blood, collected between weeks 36 and 40, from a patient treated with tofacitinib. CDR3 DNA: TGTGCCAGCAGGGGACTAGCTGGGAGAGAGACCCAGTACTTC. As protein: CASRGLAGRETQYF.